This TCR beta chain was found in a study of cytomegalovirus exposure and HLA in healthy donors listed by TCRdb under 2017. With respect to the entire study: According to an earlier analysis of a few hundred of the donors, roughly 180 million T cells yielded over 90 million unique TCR beta sequences and about 280 Gb of sequence data. In addition to the first cohort of 666 subjects, a separate validation cohort of 100 to 150 different subjects was used. HLA typing included class I and class II loci at four-digit resolution. The T cell repertoires of 666 subjects were profiled by immunosequencing and related to cytomegalovirus serostatus. Among some 400 genotyped donors of the cohort, an average of roughly 230,000 unique TCR beta nucleotide sequences was sequenced per donor, of which 15% to 20% were non-productive. The study combined high-throughput TCR immunosequencing, statistical association of individual TCRs with disease status, and machine learning to predict cytomegalovirus infection status. To decide whether each TCR beta V gene segment behaved as functional or pseudogenic, an earlier analysis of some 600 of the donors relied on high-throughput TCR beta sequencing. An early release covering over 500 HLA-typed donors comprised roughly 300 gigabases of sequencing data and around 86 million unique TCR sequences. The study aimed to test whether cataloging public T cell receptors could reveal signatures of past pathogen exposure. Typing coverage varied by locus: roughly 629-630 donors for A, B, C, DRB1 and DQB1; more than 500 for DQA1; over 600 for DPA1; 400 to 480 for DPB1. About five DR-DQ haplotypes were treated as single units for association and clustering because of strong linkage in the cohort. In the later analysis, no new phenotypic data were used to find candidate immune exposures; instead, reliance was placed on TCR beta sequences and their occurrence across donors. A later analysis re-examined previously published TCR beta repertoires from more than 550 donors and added high-resolution HLA genotyping to investigate patterns of TCR occurrence. Donor age, sex, ethnicity and CMV serostatus were compiled alongside the repertoire data. The genetic ancestry cluster associated with self-reported Caucasian donors included about 81% of the 398 genotyped donors. Genome-wide SNP genotypes for about 60% of the roughly 670 donors were used in a later genetic analysis, which treated that subset as a discovery cohort. Every discovery cohort repertoire had been produced on one sequencing platform.

The cohort comprised some 700 healthy bone marrow donors. At the time of sampling, all cohort members were nominally healthy, though unrecorded immune exposures were likely present. The donor tested CMV seronegative and was one of the 352 seronegative cohort members. Every donor gave a peripheral blood sample, and the peripheral blood mononuclear cells from that sample were used for TCR beta sequencing. Genomic DNA was extracted from the blood cell samples with the Qiagen DNeasy Blood Extraction Kit. Worth noting for this clone: This clone's antigen is unknown. No much larger clone is present one base from it, and per-base qualities are unavailable.

The CDR3 has 15 amino acids, counting the end cysteine and phenylalanine. Only the CDR3 part of the read is kept: 45 bases, read in frame from the first base. The junction shows trimming of 0 bases on V and 4 bases on J, plus 9 bases between the germline ends. CDR1 MNHNS and CDR2 SASEGT are derived from the germline V gene. Findings and caveats that apply to the study as a whole: Assigning TCR associations to individual alleles was difficult when HLA alleles, especially DR and DQ, strongly co-occurred. While some public TCRs were present in many individuals, most TCR sequences turned up only very rarely across donors. According to the authors, the approach could potentially be generalized to other disease states and immunological phenotypes. Specific HLA alleles were associated with some 15,000 TCR beta sequences at a false discovery rate of 0.05 in a later analysis. Compared with equally common non-associated chains, HLA-associated TCR beta chains in a later analysis were more clonally expanded and had lower generation probabilities. According to a later analysis, TCR association rates differed among HLA loci, with DRB1 alleles showing the most associated TCRs and HLA-C alleles showing the fewest. A further reported finding was that TCR beta sequences accurately predicted the HLA-A and HLA-B alleles for most subjects in the first cohort. HLA typing was unavailable for some donors at each locus, so association tests used only the typed subset. The sequencing pipeline was judged likely to have produced a cluster of highly shared sequence variants as a technical artifact. Cytomegalovirus status was reported to be diagnosed by the classifier with high specificity and sensitivity in both the original and validation cohorts. Three of the identified cytomegalovirus-associated TCR beta chains were confirmed in vitro to be specific for cytomegalovirus antigens. A later genetic analysis reported fewer N-insertions in productive TCRs among donors in an Asian-associated ancestry cluster than the roughly 650-donor mean. According to a later analysis, most CMV-associated TCR beta chains appeared to be HLA-restricted, and the HLA associations seemed to be driven largely by CMV exposure. The presence/absence analyses assumed that sequencing depth was roughly uniform across donors, and that assumption may not be true. In this cohort, only TCR beta chains were sequenced, and detectable features were limited by the absence of alpha or paired-chain data. In a later genetic analysis, a missense DCLRE1C variant was associated with V-gene and J-gene trimming of TCR beta chains, and the association was replicated in an independent cohort. In an earlier analysis of 587 of the donors, most TCR beta V segments appeared in productive rearrangements about 87% or about 30% of the time, broadly matching IMGT annotations. Some IMGT-functional V segments, including TRBV6-2 and TRBV6-3, could not be told apart with the 87-base-pair reads, so those segments were excluded. Correlated functional status among segregating V segments might reflect linkage disequilibrium, but an unknown experimental factor could not be ruled out. Because counts were too low, seventeen rarely observed V segments, including chromosome 9 orphons, were left out of the earlier analysis of 500 to 650 of the donors. The study listed 150 to 200 TCR beta chains as associated with cytomegalovirus. Immune exposure information for the cohort was limited to CMV serostatus. According to a later analysis, parvovirus B19, influenza, CMV and Epstein-Barr virus appeared linked to several top co-occurrence clusters.

Libraries were constructed by the immunoSEQ multiplex PCR assay. For the multiplex PCR, a mixture combining 60 forward primers for TCR Vbeta segments and 13 reverse primers for TCR Jbeta segments was used. Amplification of the CDR3 region of rearranged TCR beta genes was performed with a multiplex PCR assay on genomic DNA. Amplified TCR beta libraries were sequenced as 87-base-pair reads on the Illumina HiSeq System. Per the authors' processing: A later analysis tallied 80 million to 95 million unique TCR beta chains across the 666 repertoires, and around 12 million of those chains were shared by two or more donors. A nearest-neighbor algorithm error-corrected the raw reads and collapsed the reads into unique sequences, merging closely related sequences to remove PCR and sequencing errors. To assign V, D and J gene segments, CDR3 sequences were aligned to IMGT reference sequences. For a sequence to be retained, a match of at least six nucleotides to both a V gene segment and a J gene segment was required. A rearrangement was called productive if the CDR3 had no stop codons and remained in frame with V and J, and every other rearrangement was called non-productive. Following IMGT convention, CDR3 was defined as the stretch from the second conserved V-encoded cysteine to the conserved J-encoded phenylalanine. The earlier analysis of approximately 500 of the donors excluded sequences that lacked an unambiguous match to a single V gene segment. An earlier analysis of almost 600 of the donors classified V segments as functional when productive rearrangements were above 56.7% and as segregating when the standard deviation between donors was above 5%. A statistical classification framework was built to diagnose cytomegalovirus status from the catalog of TCR beta chain sequences. A later analysis assigned V and J genes by comparing TCR nucleotide sequences with IMGT/GENE-DB human TR gene sequences. In a later analysis, CDR3 sequences and most-parsimonious VDJ recombination scenarios were assigned using the TCRdist pipeline. In a later analysis, each TCR beta chain was defined by its CDR3 amino acid sequence together with its V-gene family, and reads lacking a unique V-gene family were excluded. To address suspected cross-contamination and a sequencing artifact, a later analysis removed roughly 640 highly shared, low-generation-probability nucleotide sequences. A later analysis calculated a clonal expansion index for each public chain from normalized within-repertoire ranks of inferred template counts. A later analysis computed generation probabilities with a VDJ recombination model fitted to out-of-frame rearrangements, and checked the results against IGoR. Hypergeometric tests were used in a later analysis to score TCR-TCR, TCR-HLA and TCR-CMV co-occurrence, with a repertoire-size bias correction applied to the TCR pairs. False discovery rates were estimated in a later analysis by permuting HLA or CMV assignments 20 times. In a later analysis, co-occurring TCRs were grouped using DBSCAN, with TCRdist sequence similarity added in when clustering inside HLA-allele-positive subsets. Repertoires with fewer than 30,000 or more than 120,000 public chains, plus five repertoires with anomalous nucleotide sharing, were excluded from co-occurrence clustering. This is the immuneACCESS table as TCRdb keeps it, with only in-frame sequences that have V and J called. A part of the clones is gone; compared with another copy, unresolved V genes explain less than half, and the rest is unexplained. The V and J calls and clone size were taken over from that table, and D and trimming were inferred from the DNA. This sample has about 140,000 clones in its table, and 80% to 85% of those were observed once. The ten top clones hold over 1% of the sample.

Sequencing was performed on PBMCs. The sequence derives from a female donor in good health and CMV-seronegative. The sequence links TRBV6-1 to TRBJ2-2; the D gene remains uncertain. The CDR3 corresponds to CASSEAIARTGELFF. The base sequence is TGTGCCAGCAGTGAAGCCATAGCCCGCACCGGGGAGCTGTTTTTT.